The 18 T cell receptor beta chains below were found in one sample sequenced in a study of cytomegalovirus exposure and HLA in healthy donors. PCR used 60 Vbeta primers and 13 Jbeta primers. Sequencing used immunoSEQ multiplex PCR; TCRdb keeps in-frame clones, though not all of them. The table has about 250,000 clones, roughly two thirds seen once; the top ten hold about 2.1%. Sequencing input: PBMCs. These receptors all come from a female donor in good health and CMV-seronegative.

This clone has a single count. The chain joins TRBV19 to TRBJ2-1, with 8 bases fitting TRBD2. The CDR3 length is 14 residues. Per the germline V gene, CDR1 is LNHDA and CDR2 is SQIVND (reference sequence). Trimming removed 6 bases from V and 4 bases from J; junction bases left unmatched: 5. DNA for the CDR3: TGTGCCAGTAGCCCAGCGGGGGCGTACAATGAGCAGTTCTTC. Amino acids: CASSPAGAYNEQFF.

The chain uses TRBV7-9 and TRBJ2-4; 7 bases are a match to TRBD1. Germline-derived CDR1 and CDR2 are SEHNR and FQNEAQ (reference sequence). The V and J ends lost 5 bases and 3 bases, in that order; junction bases with no gene match: 10. This CDR3 comprises 16 residues. Here the CDR3 DNA reads TGTGCCAGCAGCCGACAGACCGGGACAGACAAAAACATTCAGTACTTC. Amino acid sequence: CASSRQTGTDKNIQYF.

The chain carries TRBV19 and TRBJ2-2; D remains unclear. V lost 5 bases, J lost 5 bases, and 15 bases lay in between. This CDR3 has 15 residues. CDR1 is LNHDA, CDR2 SQIVND, per germline (reference sequence). Here the CDR3 reads CASSPRNLRTGELFF. The CDR3, as DNA: TGTGCCAGTAGTCCCCGAAATCTGCGGACCGGGGAGCTGTTTTTT.

This clone was detected only once. V is TRBV2 and J is TRBJ2-5; D uncertain. The closer fit of TRBJ2-7 to the DNA end suggests the J call may be wrong. The CDR3 has 12 residues. The germline V gene encodes CDR1 SNHLY and CDR2 FYNNEI. The CDR3 loop reads CASSASSYEQYF. The DNA for the CDR3 is TGTGCCAGCAGTGCGAGCTCCTACGAGCAGTACTTC.

Concerning this clone: At one end the junction does not follow the germline gene, possibly because of a read error. The chain links TRBV7-9 to TRBJ2-1; D possibly corresponds to TRBD2 (6 bases). The CDR3 sequence is 15 residues long. Per the germline V gene, CDR1 is SEHNR and CDR2 is FQNEAQ (reference sequence). The CDR3: CSSSLMGGSYNEQFF. The CDR3 coding sequence is TGTTCCAGCAGCTTAATGGGGGGATCCTACAATGAGCAGTTCTTC.

The chain combines TRBV5-6 with TRBJ2-7; 8 bases line up with TRBD1. This CDR3 has 15 amino acids. J lost 2 bases, V lost 0 bases, and 4 bases had no gene match. CDR1 is SGHDT and CDR2 is YYEEEE in the germline V gene. The CDR3 is CASSLGGTGTYEQYF. The CDR3 bases are TGTGCCAGCAGCTTGGGGGGGACAGGAACCTACGAGCAGTACTTC.

The chain is built from TRBV6-1 and TRBJ2-4; unclear D gene. Between the trimmed V and J ends, which lost 8 bases and 0 bases, there was a span of 8 bases. The V gene's germline CDR1 is MNHNS and CDR2 SASEGT. The CDR3 is 13 residues long. The DNA of the CDR3 is TGTGCCAGCCTTGAGTTAGCCAAAAACATTCAGTACTTC. Its protein product is CASLELAKNIQYF.

The chain is built from TRBV10-1 and TRBJ2-1; 9 bases match TRBD2. The V segment lost 3 bases and the J segment 0 bases; nucleotides outside the gene matches: 6. CDR3 size: 17 residues. Looked up from germline, CDR1 is WNHNN and CDR2 is SYGVQD (reference sequence). This CDR3 reads CASSEFRSGSSYNEQFF. As DNA, the CDR3 is TGCGCCAGCAGTGAATTTCGTAGCGGGAGCTCCTACAATGAGCAGTTCTTC.

This clone has a handful of counts. The chain uses TRBV6-5 and TRBJ1-3; D unresolved. The germline gives CDR1 MNHEY, CDR2 SVGAGI. Trimming took 8 bases from V and 3 from J, leaving 14 bases between them. The CDR3 spans 14 residues. Here the CDR3 reads CASRRSGHGNTIYF. The CDR3 DNA reads TGTGCCAGCCGAAGGTCGGGTCATGGAAACACCATATATTTT.

In this sample, this clone turned up a few times. The V and J genes are TRBV7-9 and TRBJ2-7, with 7 bases identical to TRBD2. Germline CDR1 and CDR2: SEHNR and FQNEAQ (reference sequence). J lost 6 bases, V lost 5 bases, and 4 bases had no gene match. This CDR3 contains 12 residues. The CDR3 protein is CASSGLVREQYF. The CDR3 region has the DNA TGTGCCAGCAGCGGACTAGTCCGCGAGCAGTACTTC. The variable domain in full, with the rest retrieved from reference TRBV7-9 and TRBJ2-7, is DTGVSQNPRHKITKRGQNVTFRCDPISEHNRLYWYRQTLGQGPEFLTYFQNEAQLEKSRLLSDRFSAERPKGSFSTLEIQRTEQGDSAMYLCASSGLVREQYFGPGTRLTVT.

The CDR3 loop reads CASSLEGATGAGEKLFF. CDR3 bases: TGTGCCAGCAGCTTAGAAGGGGCCACAGGGGCGGGTGAAAAACTGTTTTTT. J is TRBJ1-4 and V is TRBV7-9; TRBD1 aligns across 7 bases. V lost 1 base and J lost 7; bases outside the gene matches: 12. In germline, CDR1 is SEHNR, CDR2 FQNEAQ (reference sequence). The CDR3 spans 17 residues.

The rearrangement uses TRBV7-6 and TRBJ2-2; the match to TRBD1 covers 10 bases. Germline trimming cut 5 bases from V and 6 bases from J; bases unmatched to any gene: 6. Looked up from germline, CDR1 is SGHVS and CDR2 is FNYEAQ. The CDR3 spans 15 residues. This chain's CDR3 is CASSPGTGVPGELFF. The CDR3 region has the DNA TGTGCCAGCAGCCCCGGGACAGGGGTCCCCGGGGAGCTGTTTTTT.

This clone was seen just once. The chain recombines TRBV15 with TRBJ2-5; 11 bases agree with TRBD2. The J call is in doubt because the DNA end fits TRBJ2-7 better. Germline-derived CDR1 and CDR2 are LNHNV and YYDKDF (reference sequence). The CDR3 has 16 amino acids. CDR3 nucleotides: TGTGCCACCAGCAGAGATCGACTAGCGGGATCGTACGAGCAGTACTTC. This encodes CATSRDRLAGSYEQYF.

This clone was recorded a few times. The rearrangement uses TRBV4-1 and TRBJ1-6; the match to TRBD1 covers 7 bases. The CDR3 covers 14 residues. V trimming: 3 bases; J trimming: 5 bases; junction bases outside the gene matches: 1. Germline CDR1 MGHRA, CDR2 YSYEKL. The CDR3 nucleotides read TGCGCCAGCAGCCAGGGGACAGATAATTCACCCCTCCACTTT. Residues: CASSQGTDNSPLHF.

This clone was counted only a few times. The chain recombines TRBV5-6 with TRBJ2-7; 7 positions agree with TRBD1. With V trimmed by 2 bases and J by 2 bases, 1 base remained unmatched. Germline V lookup: CDR1 SGHDT, CDR2 YYEEEE. The CDR3 covers 13 residues. The DNA of the CDR3 is TGTGCCAGCAGCTTCGACAGGGCCTACGAGCAGTACTTC. Its translation is CASSFDRAYEQYF.

In its sample, this clone was seen a few times. The J gene is TRBJ1-3, the V gene TRBV5-5, with a tentative D call TRBD1 (6 bases). This CDR3 contains 14 residues. Germline CDR1 SGHKS, CDR2 YYEKEE (reference sequence). The V end was cut by 0 bases, the J end by 4 bases, with 8 bases between. The CDR3 protein is CASSLAGQGNTIYF. Written as DNA, the CDR3 is TGTGCCAGCAGCTTGGCAGGACAGGGAAACACCATATATTTT.

This clone was picked up a small number of times. The CDR3 spells CASSLGERGEAFF. The CDR3 region has the DNA TGTGCCAGCAGCTTAGGCGAGAGGGGGGAAGCTTTCTTT. The chain combines TRBV13 with TRBJ1-1, with D perhaps matching TRBD1 (6 bases). The CDR3 has 13 residues. Trimming cost V 0 bases and J 8 bases, with 10 bases left between them. CDR1 and CDR2 (germline): PRHDT, FYEKMQ (reference sequence).

The chain combines TRBV2 with TRBJ2-7; tentative D call: TRBD2 (6 bases). The germline V gene encodes CDR1 SNHLY and CDR2 FYNNEI. This CDR3 is 13 amino acids long. V lost 7 bases and J 3 bases, leaving 13 bases between the germline ends. The CDR3 protein is CASMGGTVYEQYF. The CDR3 DNA is TGTGCCAGCATGGGCGGGACGGTCTACGAGCAGTACTTC.